The clone carrying this T cell receptor beta chain was seen at least ten times. Its cognate antigen is unknown. The source of the sample is a study of spatial heterogeneity in lung cancer. About the research overall: The count of detected beta-chain sequences consistently exceeded that of alpha-chain sequences.

V lost 5 bases, J lost 6 bases, and 5 bases stayed unmatched. CDR1 is MNHNY, CDR2 SVGAGI, per germline (reference sequence). The CDR3 loop spans 15 amino acids. TCRdb re-derived calls from the 5' RACE reads in MiXCR, one entry per CDR3 protein. The sample holds under 150,000 distinct CDR3 sequences; over 9% are singletons and the top ten take over 15%. Time point noted: blood at routine non-recurrence follow-up after resection. The authors sequenced whole RNA from tumor, nontumor lung or frozen PBMC without sorting. General observations from the study: Resection saw ubiquitous expanded tumor TCRs appear in blood more than follow-up did.

This sequence joins TRBV6-6 and TRBJ1-5; TRBD1 matches at 12 bases. The source was PBMCs, collected at follow-up. The sequence was collected from a male donor with early-stage non-small cell lung cancer. CDR3 nucleotide sequence: TGTGCCAGCAGTACGGGACAGGGGGCCAGTCAGCCCCAGCATTTT. Protein product: CASSTGQGASQPQHF.